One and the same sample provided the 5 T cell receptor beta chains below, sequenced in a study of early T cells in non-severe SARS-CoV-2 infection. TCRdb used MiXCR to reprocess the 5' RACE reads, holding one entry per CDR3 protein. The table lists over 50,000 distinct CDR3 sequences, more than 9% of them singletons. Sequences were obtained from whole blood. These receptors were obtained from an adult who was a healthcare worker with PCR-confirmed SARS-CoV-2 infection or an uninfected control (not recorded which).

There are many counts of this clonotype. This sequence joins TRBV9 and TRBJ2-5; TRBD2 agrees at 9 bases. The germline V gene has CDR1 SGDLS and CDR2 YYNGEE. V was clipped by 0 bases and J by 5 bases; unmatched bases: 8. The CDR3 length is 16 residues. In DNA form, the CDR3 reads TGTGCCAGCAGCGTAGCTACAGCGGGGGGCGGGGAGACCCAGTACTTC. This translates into CASSVATAGGGETQYF.

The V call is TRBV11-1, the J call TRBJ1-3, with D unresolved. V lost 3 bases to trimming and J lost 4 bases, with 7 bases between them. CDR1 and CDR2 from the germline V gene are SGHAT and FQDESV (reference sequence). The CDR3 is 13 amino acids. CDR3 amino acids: CASSFLTGNTIYF. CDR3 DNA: TGTGCCAGCAGCTTCTTAACCGGAAACACCATATATTTT.

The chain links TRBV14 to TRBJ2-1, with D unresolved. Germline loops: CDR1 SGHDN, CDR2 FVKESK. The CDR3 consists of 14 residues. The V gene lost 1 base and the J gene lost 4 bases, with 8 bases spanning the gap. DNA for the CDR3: TGTGCCAGCAGCCAAGTTGCGAGGTACAATGAGCAGTTCTTC. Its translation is CASSQVARYNEQFF.

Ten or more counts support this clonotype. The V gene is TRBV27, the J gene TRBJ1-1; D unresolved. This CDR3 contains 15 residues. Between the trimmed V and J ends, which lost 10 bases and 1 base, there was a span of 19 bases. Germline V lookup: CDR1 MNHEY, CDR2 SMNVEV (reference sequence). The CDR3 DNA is TGTGCCACCAAAGGGCGGGGAGTCAGGAACACTGAAGCTTTCTTT. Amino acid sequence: CATKGRGVRNTEAFF.

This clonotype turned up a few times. The CDR3 is CASRRTSGGRDNEQFF. CDR3 coding DNA: TGTGCCAGCAGACGGACTAGCGGGGGCCGCGACAATGAGCAGTTCTTC. This chain links TRBV6-5 with TRBJ2-1; 13 bases are shared with TRBD2. Germline V lookup: CDR1 MNHEY, CDR2 SVGAGI. The J segment lost 5 bases and the V segment lost 6 bases, leaving 7 bases of the junction unmatched. The CDR3 loop spans 16 amino acids.